This T cell receptor beta chain comes out of a study of control samples from healthy donors and cancer patients. There are 13 residues in the CDR3. Germline V CDR1 and CDR2: SNHLY, FYNNEI. Trimming stripped 5 bases from V and 4 bases from J, with 9 bases between. Only in-frame clones appear in the TCRdb table, and some are missing; sequencing was by immunoSEQ multiplex PCR. In the table there are approximately 160,000 clones, about 94% of which are singletons. The chain recombines TRBV2 with TRBJ2-1; weak D call: TRBD2 (5 bases). This sequence originates from a woman younger than 45 in good health. Sequences were obtained from blood. The CDR3 bases are TGTGCCAGCAGTAGCGGAGCTTACAATGAGCAGTTCTTC. Its protein is CASSSGAYNEQFF.